Listed below are T cell receptor beta chains from one sample, sequenced in a study of human T cells and chemical hapten exposure. TCRdb re-called the RACE reads through MiXCR, storing one row per CDR3 protein. The table shows more than 80,000 distinct CDR3 sequences, with approximately 11% occurring only once. Sequences were derived from whole blood, sampled in connection with sensitization to the hapten diphenylcyclopropenone (DPC). The receptors come from a woman in her fifties or sixties with alopecia areata. Some clones in this sample may be carry-over from other donors' samples. The CDR3 runs from the conserved cysteine through the conserved F or W. A D gene is named only where the DNA matches it firmly. Clone size appears in some rows only: once, few, many, or a class for an expanded clone.

clone size: many
V gene: TRBV7-9
J gene: TRBJ2-7
D gene: TRBD2
CDR3 DNA: TGTGCCAGCAGCTCTGGACTAGCGGGTCCTAGCTCCTACGAGCAGTACTTC
CDR3 protein: CASSSGLAGPSSYEQYF

clone size: many
V gene: TRBV20-1
J gene: TRBJ2-3
D gene: NA
CDR3 DNA: TGCAGTGCTAGAGACGACTCAGGGTTAGATACGCAGTATTTT
CDR3 protein: CSARDDSGLDTQYF

clone size: many
V gene: TRBV28
J gene: TRBJ2-3
D gene: NA
CDR3 DNA: TGTGCCACCTCGAGGCAGCCACCAGATACGCAGTATTTT
CDR3 protein: CATSRQPPDTQYF

clone size: few
V gene: TRBV7-9
J gene: TRBJ2-2
D gene: TRBD2
CDR3 DNA: TGTGCCAGCAGCTTATATCTAGCGGACACCGGGGAGCTGTTTTTT
CDR3 protein: CASSLYLADTGELFF

clone size: few
V gene: TRBV2
J gene: TRBJ2-3
D gene: NA
CDR3 DNA: TGTGCCAGCGGAAGGCCTTCCGGAGCTGGAGGAGATACGCAGTATTTT
CDR3 protein: CASGRPSGAGGDTQYF

clone size: few
V gene: TRBV12-3/TRBV12-4
J gene: TRBJ1-3
D gene: TRBD1
CDR3 DNA: TGTGCCAGCAGTCCACCGACAGGGGGGAACACCATATATTTT
CDR3 protein: CASSPPTGGNTIYF

clone size: few
V gene: TRBV12-3/TRBV12-4
J gene: TRBJ1-2
D gene: NA
CDR3 DNA: TGTGCCAGCAGGGACAGTAACTATGGCTACACCTTC
CDR3 protein: CASRDSNYGYTF

clone size: NA
V gene: TRBV24-1
J gene: TRBJ2-1
D gene: NA
CDR3 DNA: TGTGCCACCAACGGACCTCCCTACAATGAGCAGTTCTTC
CDR3 protein: CATNGPPYNEQFF

clone size: once
V gene: TRBV6-5
J gene: TRBJ2-3
D gene: NA
CDR3 DNA: TGTGCCAGCAGTTACCGCTGGGCAGATACGCAGTATTTT
CDR3 protein: CASSYRWADTQYF

clone size: many
V gene: TRBV12-3/TRBV12-4
J gene: TRBJ1-5
D gene: NA
CDR3 DNA: TGTGCCAGCACCCTCCCCGGGCAGCCCCAGCATTTT
CDR3 protein: CASTLPGQPQHF

clone size: few
V gene: TRBV6-5
J gene: TRBJ2-7
D gene: TRBD1
CDR3 DNA: TGTGCCAGCAGGAAAAGCCGACAGGGTCCCTACGAGCAGTACTTC
CDR3 protein: CASRKSRQGPYEQYF

clone size: many
V gene: TRBV25-1
J gene: TRBJ2-3
D gene: TRBD2
CDR3 DNA: TGTGCCAGCGGGGGACTAGCGGGAGAGGTGTATTTT
CDR3 protein: CASGGLAGEVYF